This T cell receptor (beta chain) was sequenced for a study of T cell repertoires in cytomegalovirus infection. Overall study context: From public TCR beta signatures came an indication of both CMV infection and matching HLA type. Notes on the study in general: HLA-C-restricted CMV-specific TCR beta clonotypes prevailed in the ex vivo response.

The V gene end was trimmed by 0 bases and the J gene end by 4 bases; junction bases not matched to a gene: 3. CDR3 length equals 15 residues. The germline V gene has CDR1 SEHNR and CDR2 FQNEAQ (reference sequence). A few counts support this clonotype. Its antigen is currently unknown. TCRdb used MiXCR to reprocess the reads, holding one entry per CDR3 protein. The data hold approximately 170,000 distinct CDR3 sequences, with over 15% observed a single time. The specimen sequenced was CD8+ T cells from PBMCs. This TCR was recovered from a human donor in good health (CMV status not recorded). Some clones in this sample may be carry-over from other donors' samples. The chain has TRBV7-9 and TRBJ2-1, with TRBD1 identical over 7 bases. The CDR3 loop is CASSLAGTEYNEQFF. CDR3 DNA sequence: TGTGCCAGCAGCTTAGCCGGGACAGAATACAATGAGCAGTTCTTC.